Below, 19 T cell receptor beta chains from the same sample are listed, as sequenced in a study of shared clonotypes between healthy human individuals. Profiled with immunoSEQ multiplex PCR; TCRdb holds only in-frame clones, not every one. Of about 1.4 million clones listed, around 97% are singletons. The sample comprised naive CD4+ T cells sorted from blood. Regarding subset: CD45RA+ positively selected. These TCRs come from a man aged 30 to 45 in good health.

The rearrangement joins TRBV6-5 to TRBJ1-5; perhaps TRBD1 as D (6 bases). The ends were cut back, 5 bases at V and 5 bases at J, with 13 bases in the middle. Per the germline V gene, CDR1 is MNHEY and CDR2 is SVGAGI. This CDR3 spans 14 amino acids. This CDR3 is CASSTGSRDQPQHF. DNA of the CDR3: TGTGCCAGCAGTACAGGGAGTCGGGATCAGCCCCAGCATTTT.

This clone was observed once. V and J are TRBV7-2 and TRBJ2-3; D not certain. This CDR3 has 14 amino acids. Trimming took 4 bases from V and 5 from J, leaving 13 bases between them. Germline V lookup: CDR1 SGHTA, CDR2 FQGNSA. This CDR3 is CASSSPVRLDTQYF. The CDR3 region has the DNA TGTGCCAGCAGCTCCCCGGTCCGGCTAGATACGCAGTATTTT.

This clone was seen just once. CDR3 residues: CASSFGLAGGSKNIQYF. Written as DNA, the CDR3 is TGCGCCAGCAGCTTCGGACTAGCGGGAGGCTCCAAAAACATTCAGTACTTC. The rearrangement uses TRBV5-1 and TRBJ2-4, with 14 bases identical to TRBD2. With V trimmed by 2 bases and J by 2 bases, 3 bases remained unmatched. Germline loops: CDR1 SGHRS, CDR2 YFSETQ. The CDR3 sequence is 17 residues long.

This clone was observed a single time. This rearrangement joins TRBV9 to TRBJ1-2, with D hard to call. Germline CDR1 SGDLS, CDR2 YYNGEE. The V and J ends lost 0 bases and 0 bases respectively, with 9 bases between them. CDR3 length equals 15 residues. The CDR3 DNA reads TGTGCCAGCAGCGTAGGCGACGGCCCTAACTATGGCTACACCTTC. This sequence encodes CASSVGDGPNYGYTF. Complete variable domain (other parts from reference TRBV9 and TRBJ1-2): DSGVTQTPKHLITATGQRVTLRCSPRSGDLSVYWYQQSLDQGLQFLIQYYNGEERAKGNILERFSAQQFPDLHSELNLSSLELGDSALYFCASSVGDGPNYGYTFGSGTRLTVV.

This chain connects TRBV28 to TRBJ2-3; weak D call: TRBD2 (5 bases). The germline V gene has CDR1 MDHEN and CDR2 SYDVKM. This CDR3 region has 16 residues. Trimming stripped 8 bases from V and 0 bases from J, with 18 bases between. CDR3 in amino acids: CASGLASLTSTDTQYF. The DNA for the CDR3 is TGTGCCAGCGGTCTAGCTAGTTTGACTAGCACAGATACGCAGTATTTT.

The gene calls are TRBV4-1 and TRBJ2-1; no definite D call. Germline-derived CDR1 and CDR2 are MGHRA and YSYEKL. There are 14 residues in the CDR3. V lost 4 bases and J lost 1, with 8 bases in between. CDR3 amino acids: CASSLEASYNEQFF. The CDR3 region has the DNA TGCGCCAGCAGCCTCGAGGCTTCCTACAATGAGCAGTTCTTC.

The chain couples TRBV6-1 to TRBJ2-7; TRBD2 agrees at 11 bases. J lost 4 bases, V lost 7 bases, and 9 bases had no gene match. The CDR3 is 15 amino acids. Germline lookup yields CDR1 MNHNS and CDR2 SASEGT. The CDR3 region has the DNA TGTGCCAGCAAGGATAGCGGGAGGGCCAAATACGAGCAGTACTTC. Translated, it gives CASKDSGRAKYEQYF.

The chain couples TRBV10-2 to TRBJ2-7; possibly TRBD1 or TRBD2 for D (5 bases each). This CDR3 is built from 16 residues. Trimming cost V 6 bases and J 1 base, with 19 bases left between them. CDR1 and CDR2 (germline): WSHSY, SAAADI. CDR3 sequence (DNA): TGCGCCAGCAGAGACCGGGACGGTTTTAGGTCCTACGAGCAGTACTTC. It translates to CASRDRDGFRSYEQYF.

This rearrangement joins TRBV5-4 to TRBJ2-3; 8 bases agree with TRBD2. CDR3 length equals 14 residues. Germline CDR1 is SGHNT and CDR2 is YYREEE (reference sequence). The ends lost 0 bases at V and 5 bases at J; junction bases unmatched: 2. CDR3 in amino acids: CASSLGGRLDTQYF. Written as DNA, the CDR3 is TGTGCCAGCAGCTTGGGCGGGAGGCTAGATACGCAGTATTTT. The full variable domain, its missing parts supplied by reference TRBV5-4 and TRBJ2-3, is ETGVTQSPTHLIKTRGQQVTLRCSSQSGHNTVSWYQQALGQGPQFIFQYYREEENGRGNFPPRFSGLQFPNYSSELNVNALELDDSALYLCASSLGGRLDTQYFGPGTRLTVL.

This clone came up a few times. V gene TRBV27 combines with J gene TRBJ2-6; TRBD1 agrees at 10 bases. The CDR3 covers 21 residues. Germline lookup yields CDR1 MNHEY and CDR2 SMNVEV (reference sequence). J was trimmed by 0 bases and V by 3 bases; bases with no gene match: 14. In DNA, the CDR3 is TGTGCCAGCAGTTTCCAAGCTAGGACAGGGGGGTCTCGCTCTGGGGCCAACGTCCTGACTTTC. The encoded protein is CASSFQARTGGSRSGANVLTF.

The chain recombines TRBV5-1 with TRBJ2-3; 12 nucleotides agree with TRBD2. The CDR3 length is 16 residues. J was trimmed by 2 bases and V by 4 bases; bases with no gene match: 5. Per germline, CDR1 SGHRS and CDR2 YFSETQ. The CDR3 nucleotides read TGCGCCAGCAGCGGATGGACTAGCGGGACCACAGATACGCAGTATTTT. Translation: CASSGWTSGTTDTQYF.

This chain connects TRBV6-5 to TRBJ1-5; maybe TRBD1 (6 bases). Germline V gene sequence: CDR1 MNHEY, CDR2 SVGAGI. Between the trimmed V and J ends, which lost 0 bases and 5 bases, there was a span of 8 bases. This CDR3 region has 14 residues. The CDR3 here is CASSYSSGDQPQHF. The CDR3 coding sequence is TGTGCCAGCAGTTACTCGTCAGGGGATCAGCCCCAGCATTTT.

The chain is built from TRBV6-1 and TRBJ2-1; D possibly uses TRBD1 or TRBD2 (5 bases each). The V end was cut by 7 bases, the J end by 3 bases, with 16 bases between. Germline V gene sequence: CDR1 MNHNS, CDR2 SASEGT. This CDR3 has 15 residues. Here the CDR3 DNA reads TGTGCCAGCACCCAACTGGGACCGAACTACAATGAGCAGTTCTTC. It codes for CASTQLGPNYNEQFF.

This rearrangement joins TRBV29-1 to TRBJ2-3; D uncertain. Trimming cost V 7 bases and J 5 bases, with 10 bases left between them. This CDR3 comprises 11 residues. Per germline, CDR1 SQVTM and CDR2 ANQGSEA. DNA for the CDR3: TGCAGCGGACTTGGGGAAGATACGCAGTATTTT. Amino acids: CSGLGEDTQYF.

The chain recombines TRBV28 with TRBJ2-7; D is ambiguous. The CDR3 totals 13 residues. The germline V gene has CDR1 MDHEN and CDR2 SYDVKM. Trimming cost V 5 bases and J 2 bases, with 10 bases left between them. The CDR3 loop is CASSQPGPYEQYF. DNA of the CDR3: TGTGCCAGCAGTCAACCCGGCCCCTACGAGCAGTACTTC. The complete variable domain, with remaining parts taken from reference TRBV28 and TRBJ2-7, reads DVKVTQSSRYLVKRTGEKVFLECVQDMDHENMFWYRQDPGLGLRLIYFSYDVKMKEKGDIPEGYSVSREKKERFSLILESASTNQTSMYLCASSQPGPYEQYFGPGTRLTVT.

The CDR3: CASSWGGRVNTEAFF. The CDR3 DNA reads TGTGCCAGCAGCTGGGGAGGGAGGGTGAACACTGAAGCTTTCTTT. The V and J genes are TRBV7-9 and TRBJ1-1; D is unclear. The V end lost 4 bases, the J end lost 0 bases, and 12 bases lay between the germline ends. This CDR3 contains 15 residues. Germline CDR1 reads SEHNR; CDR2 reads FQNEAQ (reference sequence).

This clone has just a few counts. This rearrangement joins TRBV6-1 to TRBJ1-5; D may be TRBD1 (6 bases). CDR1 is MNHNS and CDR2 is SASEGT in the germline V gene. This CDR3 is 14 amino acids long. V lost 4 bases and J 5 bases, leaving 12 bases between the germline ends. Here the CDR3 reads CASSVSGGDQPQHF. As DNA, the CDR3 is TGTGCCAGCAGTGTATCTGGGGGCGATCAGCCCCAGCATTTT.

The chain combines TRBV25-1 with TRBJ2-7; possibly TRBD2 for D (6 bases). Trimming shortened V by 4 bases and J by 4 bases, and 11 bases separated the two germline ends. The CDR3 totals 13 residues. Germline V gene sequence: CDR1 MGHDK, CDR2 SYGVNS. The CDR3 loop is CASSAIGTYEQYF. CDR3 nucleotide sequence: TGTGCCAGCAGTGCGATCGGGACTTACGAGCAGTACTTC.

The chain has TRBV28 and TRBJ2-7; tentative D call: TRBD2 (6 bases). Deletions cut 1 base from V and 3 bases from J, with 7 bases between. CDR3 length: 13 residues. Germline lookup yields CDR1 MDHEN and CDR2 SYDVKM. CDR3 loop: CASSLYGSYEQYF. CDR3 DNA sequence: TGTGCCAGCAGTTTATACGGGAGCTACGAGCAGTACTTC.